The 24 T cell receptor beta chains presented below share a single source sample, sequenced in a study of blood T cell repertoires in COVID-19 (TCRdb year 2020). Library method: the immunoSEQ multiplex PCR assay. The source is immuneACCESS, and TCRdb retained only in-frame sequences with V and J called. Part of the clones is not carried over; for the studies checked, unresolved V genes explain less than half of this, and the remainder is unexplained. The table for this sample lists roughly 100,000 clones; approximately 92% of them were counted only once. Over 5.5% of the sample goes to the ten largest clones. The sample was peripheral blood. The receptors come from a man aged 50-60 years with active COVID-19.

The chain uses TRBV5-1 and TRBJ2-1; D is uncertain. V was clipped by 0 bases and J by 4 bases, with 5 bases between them. Germline assignment: CDR1 SGHRS and CDR2 YFSETQ. CDR3 length: 13 amino acids. The CDR3 reads CASSLGIYNEQFF. The CDR3 nucleotides read TGCGCCAGCAGCTTGGGTATTTACAATGAGCAGTTCTTC.

This rearrangement joins TRBV21-1 to TRBJ2-7; the DNA was not used to check the table's D call, TRBD2. TRBV21-1 is an annotated pseudogene. CDR3 size: 16 residues. This CDR3 reads CASSPPIKGDSYEQYF. CDR3 bases: TGTGCCAGCAGCCCCCCTATCAAAGGAGACTCCTACGAGCAGTACTTC.

The gene calls are TRBV3-1 (or the pseudogene TRBV3-2) and TRBJ2-6, with D unclear. The ends were cut back, 1 base at V and 1 base at J, with 8 bases in the middle. The CDR3 has 16 residues. Per germline, CDR1 LGHDT and CDR2 YNNKEL (reference sequence). The DNA of the CDR3 is TGTGCCAGCAGCCAAGTTCTCCTTTCTGGGGCCAACGTCCTGACTTTC. As protein: CASSQVLLSGANVLTF.

The chain combines TRBV28 with TRBJ1-5, with D tentatively TRBD1 (5 bases). Germline loops: CDR1 MDHEN, CDR2 SYDVKM. CDR3 length: 18 amino acids. The V end lost 6 bases, the J end lost 4 bases, and 25 bases lay between the germline ends. CDR3 region: CASRTMREGADGNQPQHF. The CDR3 DNA sequence: TGTGCCAGCAGAACCATGCGGGAAGGGGCCGATGGAAATCAGCCCCAGCATTTT.

This chain links TRBV4-2 with TRBJ2-7, with TRBD2 matching 7 bases. There are 15 residues in the CDR3. V shed 0 bases, J shed 0 bases, and the junction held 2 bases outside the gene matches. Germline V lookup: CDR1 LGHNA, CDR2 YNFKEQ. The CDR3 region is CASSQDTSASYEQYF. The CDR3 DNA sequence: TGTGCCAGCAGCCAAGATACTAGCGCCTCCTACGAGCAGTACTTC.

CDR3 residues: CATSRGQEESTDTQYF. Here the CDR3 DNA reads TGTGCCACCAGCAGAGGGCAGGAAGAGAGTACAGATACGCAGTATTTT. V usage is TRBV15 and J usage is TRBJ2-3; D is ambiguous. In germline, CDR1 is LNHNV, CDR2 YYDKDF (reference sequence). Between the trimmed V and J ends, which lost 1 base and 3 bases, there was a span of 14 bases. The CDR3 runs to 16 residues. The full variable domain, in which reference TRBV15 and TRBJ2-3 provide the parts outside the CDR3, is DAMVIQNPRYQVTQFGKPVTLSCSQTLNHNVMYWYQQKSSQAPKLLFHYYDKDFNNEADTPDNFQSRRPNTSFCFLDIRSPGLGDTAMYLCATSRGQEESTDTQYFGPGTRLTVL.

The chain joins TRBV5-6 to TRBJ2-1, with TRBD2 matching 10 bases. The CDR3 length is 16 residues. The V gene's germline CDR1 is SGHDT and CDR2 YYEEEE. J gave up 5 bases and V 3 bases, and 8 bases lay outside the gene matches. CDR3 nucleotides: TGTGCCAGCAGCTACCCACCCGGGACTAGCGACAATGAGCAGTTCTTC. Translation: CASSYPPGTSDNEQFF.

This clone was recorded only once. The chain links TRBV7-2 to TRBJ1-2; 10 nucleotides agree with TRBD1. The germline CDR1 and CDR2 sequences are SGHTA and FQGNSA. V gave up 1 base and J gave up 5 bases; unmatched junction bases: 4. The CDR3 contains 15 residues. CDR3 in DNA: TGTGCCAGCAGCTTAGGCCCGGGACAGGGGTATGGCTACACCTTC. Residues: CASSLGPGQGYGYTF.

The rearrangement links TRBV5-8 to TRBJ1-5, with a weak D call TRBD1 (5 bases). The CDR3 spans 15 residues. V lost 0 bases, J lost 1 base, and 8 bases lay in between. From germline, CDR1 is SGHTS and CDR2 YDEGEE. CDR3 bases: TGTGCCAGCAGCTTGGCAGGGTTAAGCAATCAGCCCCAGCATTTT. Translating gives CASSLAGLSNQPQHF.

The chain is built from TRBV6-5 and TRBJ2-6; D remains ambiguous. There are 16 residues in the CDR3. Trimming stripped 2 bases from V and 3 bases from J, with 11 bases between. CDR1 and CDR2 from the germline V gene are MNHEY and SVGAGI. CDR3 in DNA: TGTGCCAGCAGTTACCCCCGGGTCGGTGGGGCCAACGTCCTGACTTTC. Its protein is CASSYPRVGGANVLTF.

The chain recombines TRBV3-1 (or the pseudogene TRBV3-2) with TRBJ1-2, with 7 positions matching TRBD1. CDR3 length equals 16 residues. Trimming at V came to 1 base and at J to 4 bases, leaving 9 bases not matched to a gene. CDR1 and CDR2 (germline): LGHDT, YNNKEL (reference sequence). The CDR3 sequence: CASSQGDRVIAYGYTF. In DNA, the CDR3 is TGTGCCAGCAGCCAAGGTGACAGGGTTATCGCCTATGGCTACACCTTC.

J is TRBJ2-1 and V is TRBV11-2; no clear D gene. V lost 2 bases to trimming and J lost 0 bases, with 17 bases between them. The CDR3 is 18 amino acids. Germline CDR1 is SGHAT and CDR2 is FQNNGV. The DNA of the CDR3 is TGTGCCAGCAGCTTAAGTTCGGGTGCAAGGAACTCCTACAATGAGCAGTTCTTC. Protein product: CASSLSSGARNSYNEQFF. The full variable domain, rest sourced from reference TRBV11-2 and TRBJ2-1, is EAGVAQSPRYKIIEKRQSVAFWCNPISGHATLYWYQQILGQGPKLLIQFQNNGVVDDSQLPKDRFSAERLKGVDSTLKIQPAKLEDSAVYLCASSLSSGARNSYNEQFFGPGTRLTVL.

The chain combines TRBV24-1 with TRBJ2-1, with D possibly TRBD1 on 5 matching bases. The CDR3 is 16 amino acids. CDR1 and CDR2 (germline): KGHDR, SFDVKD. V dropped 3 bases and J dropped 6 bases, with 17 bases sitting between them. The CDR3 bases are TGTGCCACCAGTGATGGACGGCGACAGTACCTCAATGAGCAGTTCTTC. This codes for CATSDGRRQYLNEQFF.

This chain connects TRBV6-6 to TRBJ2-5; TRBD1 is a possible D gene (6 bases). Germline-derived CDR1 and CDR2 are MNHNY and SVGAGI (reference sequence). The CDR3 runs 16 residues. Trimming left V 0 bases short and J 4 bases short, with 15 bases between. The CDR3 DNA sequence: TGTGCCAGCAGTTACTCGCAGAGTAGGGGGACAGAGACCCAGTACTTC. Translated, it gives CASSYSQSRGTETQYF.

This clone appeared once. V is TRBV5-1 and J is TRBJ2-7; D not certain. The ends were cut back, 0 bases at V and 6 bases at J, with 13 bases in the middle. This CDR3 is built from 14 residues. CDR1 and CDR2 from the germline V gene are SGHRS and YFSETQ. The CDR3 DNA is TGCGCCAGCAGCTTGGGGCACGACAATGGCGAGCAGTACTTC. Protein: CASSLGHDNGEQYF.

The chain links TRBV11-2 to TRBJ1-2; possible D gene TRBD1, 6 bases. The CDR3 extends over 14 amino acids. The ends were cut back, 1 base at V and 5 bases at J, with 11 bases in the middle. Germline V gives CDR1 SGHAT, CDR2 FQNNGV. The CDR3 sequence is CASSLVAGDYGYTF. In DNA, the CDR3 is TGTGCCAGCAGCTTAGTTGCAGGGGATTATGGCTACACCTTC.

The chain couples TRBV28 to TRBJ2-5, with TRBD2 as a possible D gene (5 bases). Per the germline V gene, CDR1 is MDHEN and CDR2 is SYDVKM. The CDR3 totals 15 residues. The germline V and J ends were trimmed by 2 bases and 2 bases, with 12 bases remaining between them. CDR3 in amino acids: CASSLTRLGQETQYF. The CDR3 DNA is TGTGCCAGCAGTTTAACTAGGCTGGGGCAAGAGACCCAGTACTTC.

This chain joins TRBV11-2 and TRBJ2-7; 9 positions agree with TRBD1. Per the germline V gene, CDR1 is SGHAT and CDR2 is FQNNGV. Trimming at V came to 1 base and at J to 3 bases, leaving 1 base not matched to a gene. This CDR3 is built from 14 residues. The CDR3 DNA sequence: TGTGCCAGCAGCTTAGGGACAGGGGTCTACGAGCAGTACTTC. It translates to CASSLGTGVYEQYF.

This clone was detected only once. The rearrangement joins TRBV13 to TRBJ2-2; TRBD2 matches 10 bases. Germline V gene sequence: CDR1 PRHDT, CDR2 FYEKMQ (reference sequence). J was trimmed by 6 bases and V by 5 bases; bases with no gene match: 21. The CDR3 runs to 20 residues. CDR3 bases: TGTGCCAGCAGCCCTATCACCCCTCTAGCGGGAGAGACGCTACCCGGGGAGCTGTTTTTT. This gives the protein CASSPITPLAGETLPGELFF.

This rearrangement joins TRBV19 to TRBJ2-7; D is possibly TRBD2 (5 bases). The CDR3 is 15 amino acids. Trimming took off 3 bases at V and 7 bases at J, with 19 bases between the two ends. Germline CDR1 reads LNHDA; CDR2 reads SQIVND (reference sequence). The CDR3 DNA sequence: TGTGCCAGTAGTATTGGTATGGTAGCGCCGGGGGAGCAGTACTTC. Translated, it gives CASSIGMVAPGEQYF. Full variable domain (rest looked up from reference TRBV19 and TRBJ2-7): DGGITQSPKYLFRKEGQNVTLSCEQNLNHDAMYWYRQDPGQGLRLIYYSQIVNDFQKGDIAEGYSVSREKKESFPLTVTSAQKNPTAFYLCASSIGMVAPGEQYFGPGTRLTVT.

J is TRBJ2-2 and V is TRBV29-1, with 10 bases aligning to TRBD1. Germline CDR1 and CDR2: SQVTM and ANQGSEA. The length of the CDR3 is 14 residues. V was clipped by 7 bases and J by 6 bases; unmatched bases: 8. CDR3 protein: CSARQGASAGELFF. The CDR3 nucleotides are TGCAGCGCCCGACAGGGGGCTAGCGCCGGGGAGCTGTTTTTT.

This sequence joins TRBV3-1 (or the pseudogene TRBV3-2) and TRBJ2-2; 8 bases are shared with TRBD2. CDR1 is LGHDT, CDR2 YNNKEL, per germline (reference sequence). The CDR3 is 18 residues long. V lost 4 bases and J lost 6; bases outside the gene matches: 16. The CDR3 loop reads CASSPEFTSGLYAGELFF. The CDR3 nucleotides are TGTGCCAGCAGCCCGGAGTTTACTAGCGGTTTATACGCCGGGGAGCTGTTTTTT.

The genes are TRBV10-3 and TRBJ2-1, with 7 bases lining up with TRBD2. CDR3 length: 13 amino acids. The V and J ends lost 4 bases and 7 bases, in that order; junction bases with no gene match: 4. Germline CDR1 ENHRY, CDR2 SYGVKD. The CDR3 protein is CAISGGGYNEQFF. The CDR3 DNA sequence: TGTGCCATCAGTGGGGGGGGGTATAATGAGCAGTTCTTC.

This chain links TRBV5-6 with TRBJ2-1, with 9 nucleotides matching TRBD2. CDR1 is SGHDT and CDR2 is YYEEEE in the germline V gene. After removal of 0 bases from V and 7 bases from J, the junction contained 11 bases not matched to a gene. This CDR3 has 17 amino acids. The chain's CDR3 is CASSLEGSGSFRNEQFF. The CDR3 DNA reads as TGTGCCAGCAGCTTGGAGGGTAGCGGGAGCTTTAGGAATGAGCAGTTCTTC.